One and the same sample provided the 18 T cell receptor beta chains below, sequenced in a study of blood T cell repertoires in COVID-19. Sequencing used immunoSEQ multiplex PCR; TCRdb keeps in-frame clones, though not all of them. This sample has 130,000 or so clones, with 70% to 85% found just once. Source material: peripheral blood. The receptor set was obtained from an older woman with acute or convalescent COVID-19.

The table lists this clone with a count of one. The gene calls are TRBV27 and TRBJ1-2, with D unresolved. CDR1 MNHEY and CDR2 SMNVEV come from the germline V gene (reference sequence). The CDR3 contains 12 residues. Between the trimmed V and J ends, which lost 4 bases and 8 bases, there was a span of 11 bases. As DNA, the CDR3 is TGTGCCAGCAGTTCCGACCCGGGAGGCTACACCTTC. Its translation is CASSSDPGGYTF.

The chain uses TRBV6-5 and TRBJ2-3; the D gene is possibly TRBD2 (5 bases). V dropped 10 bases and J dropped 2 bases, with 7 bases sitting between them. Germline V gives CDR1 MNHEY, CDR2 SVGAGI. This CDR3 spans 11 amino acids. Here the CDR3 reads CATGYTDTQYF. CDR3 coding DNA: TGTGCCACGGGGTACACAGATACGCAGTATTTT.

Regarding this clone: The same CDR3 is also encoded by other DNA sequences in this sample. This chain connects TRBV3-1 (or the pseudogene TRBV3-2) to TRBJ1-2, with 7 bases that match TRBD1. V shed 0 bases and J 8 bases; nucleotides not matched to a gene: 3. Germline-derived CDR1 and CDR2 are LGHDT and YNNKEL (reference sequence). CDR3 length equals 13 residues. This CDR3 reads CASSQEDRRGYTF. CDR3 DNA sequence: TGTGCCAGCAGCCAAGAGGACAGGCGGGGCTACACCTTC.

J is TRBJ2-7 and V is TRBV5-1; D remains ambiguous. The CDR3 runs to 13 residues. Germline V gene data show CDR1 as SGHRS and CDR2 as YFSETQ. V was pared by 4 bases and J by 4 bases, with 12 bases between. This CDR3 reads CASSPSGVYEQYF. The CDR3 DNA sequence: TGCGCCAGCAGCCCCTCCGGAGTTTACGAGCAGTACTTC.

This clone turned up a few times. CDR3 nucleotide sequence: TGTGCCAGCGAGGTTAACGAGGCGTATGGCTACACCTTC. Amino acids: CASEVNEAYGYTF. This chain connects TRBV13 to TRBJ1-2; no clear D. V was shortened by 8 bases and J by 5 bases, with 15 bases between the two germline ends. The V gene's germline CDR1 is PRHDT and CDR2 FYEKMQ (reference sequence). The CDR3 runs 13 residues.

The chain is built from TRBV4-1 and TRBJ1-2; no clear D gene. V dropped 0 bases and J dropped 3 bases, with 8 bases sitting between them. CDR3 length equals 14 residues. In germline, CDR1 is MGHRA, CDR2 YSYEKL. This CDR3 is CASSQDREDYGYTF. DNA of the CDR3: TGCGCCAGCAGCCAAGATCGCGAAGACTATGGCTACACCTTC.

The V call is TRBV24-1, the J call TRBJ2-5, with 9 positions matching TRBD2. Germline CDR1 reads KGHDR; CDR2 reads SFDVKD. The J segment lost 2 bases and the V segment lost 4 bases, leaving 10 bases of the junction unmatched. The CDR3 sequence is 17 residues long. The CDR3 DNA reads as TGTGCCACCAGTGACCACTCTAAGGCGGGGGGGCAAGAGACCCAGTACTTC. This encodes CATSDHSKAGGQETQYF.

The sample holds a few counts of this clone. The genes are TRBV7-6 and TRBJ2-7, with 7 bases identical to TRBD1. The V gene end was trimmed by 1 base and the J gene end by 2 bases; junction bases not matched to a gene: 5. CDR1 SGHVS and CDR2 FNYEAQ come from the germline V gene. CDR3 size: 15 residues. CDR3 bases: TGTGCCAGCAGCTTAGGTGACAGGGCAACCTACGAGCAGTACTTC. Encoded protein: CASSLGDRATYEQYF.

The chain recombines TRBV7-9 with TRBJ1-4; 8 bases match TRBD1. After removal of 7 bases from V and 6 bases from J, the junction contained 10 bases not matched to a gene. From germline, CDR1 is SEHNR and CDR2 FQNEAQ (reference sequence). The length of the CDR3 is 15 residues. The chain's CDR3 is CASTQPQGGDEKLFF. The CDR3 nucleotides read TGTGCCAGCACCCAGCCACAGGGGGGGGATGAAAAACTGTTTTTT.

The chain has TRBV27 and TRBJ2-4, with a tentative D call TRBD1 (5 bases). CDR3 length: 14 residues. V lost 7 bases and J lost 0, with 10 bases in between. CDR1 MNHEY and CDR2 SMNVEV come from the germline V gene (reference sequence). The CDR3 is CASIYRRAKNIQYF. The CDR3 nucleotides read TGTGCCAGCATTTACAGGCGAGCCAAAAACATTCAGTACTTC.

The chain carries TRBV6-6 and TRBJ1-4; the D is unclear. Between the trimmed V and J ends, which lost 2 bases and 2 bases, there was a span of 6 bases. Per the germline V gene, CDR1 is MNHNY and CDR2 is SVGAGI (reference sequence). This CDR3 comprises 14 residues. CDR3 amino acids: CASSYRGTNEKLFF. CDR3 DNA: TGTGCCAGCAGTTACAGAGGGACTAATGAAAAACTGTTTTTT.

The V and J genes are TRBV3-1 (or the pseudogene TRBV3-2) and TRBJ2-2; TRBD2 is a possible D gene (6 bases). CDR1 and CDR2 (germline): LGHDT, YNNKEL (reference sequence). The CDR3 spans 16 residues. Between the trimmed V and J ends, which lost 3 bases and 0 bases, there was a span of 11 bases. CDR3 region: CASSQGLAANTGELFF. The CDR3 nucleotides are TGTGCCAGCAGCCAGGGACTCGCTGCGAACACCGGGGAGCTGTTTTTT.

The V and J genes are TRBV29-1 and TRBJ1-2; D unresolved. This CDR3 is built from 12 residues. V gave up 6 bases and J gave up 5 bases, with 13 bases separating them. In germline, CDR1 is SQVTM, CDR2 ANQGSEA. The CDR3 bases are TGCAGCGTAGGAGGGAAAGAATATGGCTACACCTTC. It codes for CSVGGKEYGYTF.

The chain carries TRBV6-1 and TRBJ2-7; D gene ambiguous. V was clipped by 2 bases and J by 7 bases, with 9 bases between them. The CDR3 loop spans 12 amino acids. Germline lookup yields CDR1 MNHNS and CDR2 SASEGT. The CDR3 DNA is TGTGCCAGCAGTGAACCTGCCAGGGAGCAGTACTTC. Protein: CASSEPAREQYF.

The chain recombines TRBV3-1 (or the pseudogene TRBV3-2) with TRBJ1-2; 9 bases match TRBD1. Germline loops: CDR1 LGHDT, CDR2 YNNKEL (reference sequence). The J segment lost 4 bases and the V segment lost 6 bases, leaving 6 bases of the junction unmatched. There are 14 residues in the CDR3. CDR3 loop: CASRGQGFGYGYTF. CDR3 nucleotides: TGTGCCAGCAGAGGACAGGGGTTCGGCTATGGCTACACCTTC.

The CDR3 reads CASSSSGKAFF. The DNA for the CDR3 is TGTGCCAGCAGCTCATCAGGGAAAGCTTTCTTT. The chain employs TRBV5-6 and TRBJ1-1; TRBD1 is a possible D gene (5 bases). CDR1 is SGHDT, CDR2 YYEEEE, per germline. This CDR3 contains 11 residues. Trimming removed 3 bases at V and 9 bases at J, with 9 bases between.

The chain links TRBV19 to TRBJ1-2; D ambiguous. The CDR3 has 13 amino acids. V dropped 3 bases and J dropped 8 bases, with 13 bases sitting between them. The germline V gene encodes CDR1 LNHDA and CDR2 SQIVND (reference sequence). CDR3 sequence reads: CASSISELAGYTF. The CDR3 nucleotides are TGTGCCAGTAGTATCTCCGAATTGGCCGGCTACACCTTC.

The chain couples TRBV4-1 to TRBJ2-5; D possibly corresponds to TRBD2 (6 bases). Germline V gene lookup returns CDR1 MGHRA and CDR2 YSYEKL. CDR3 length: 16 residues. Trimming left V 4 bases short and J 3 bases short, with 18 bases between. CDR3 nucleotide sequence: TGCGCCAGCAGCCCCGTAGGGCGGGGCCGTGAAGAGACCCAGTACTTC. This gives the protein CASSPVGRGREETQYF.